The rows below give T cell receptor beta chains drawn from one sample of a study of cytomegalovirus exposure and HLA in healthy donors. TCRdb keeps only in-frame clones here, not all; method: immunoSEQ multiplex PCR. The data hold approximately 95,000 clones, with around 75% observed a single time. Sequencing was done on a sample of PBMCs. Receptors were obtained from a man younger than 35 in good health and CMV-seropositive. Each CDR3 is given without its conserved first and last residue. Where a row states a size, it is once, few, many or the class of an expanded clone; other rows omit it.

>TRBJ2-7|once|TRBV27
ASSLSAGSYEQY
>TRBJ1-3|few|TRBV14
ASSQLGGGYGGNTIY
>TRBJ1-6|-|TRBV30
AWSVGQGKYSPLH
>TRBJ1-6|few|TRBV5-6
ASSLGSGTGRGSPLH
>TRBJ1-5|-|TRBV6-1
ASSEAMGANQPQH
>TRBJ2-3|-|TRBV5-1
ASSFGGGKRTDTQY
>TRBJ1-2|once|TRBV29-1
SVEEQDPYGYT
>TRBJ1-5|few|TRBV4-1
ASSQDRGGHQPQH
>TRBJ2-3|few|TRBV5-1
ASSPTVAGGTDTQY
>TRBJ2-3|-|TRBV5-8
ASSSGGDTQY
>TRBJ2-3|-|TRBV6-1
ASSERGARPSTDTQY
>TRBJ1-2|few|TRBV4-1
ASSHRLDRTSNYGYT
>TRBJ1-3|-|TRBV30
AWSKPTGGYGNTIY
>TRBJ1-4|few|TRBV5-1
ASSSDGQVMF
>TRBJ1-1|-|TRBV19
ASSITGYLHTEAF
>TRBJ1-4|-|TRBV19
ASSASPAVSYATNEKLF
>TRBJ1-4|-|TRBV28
ASRPDTISGEKLF
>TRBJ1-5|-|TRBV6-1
ASSEPGIIPQPQH
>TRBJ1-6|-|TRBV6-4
ASSETGGANSPLH
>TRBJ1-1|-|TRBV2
ASSVDRGFEAF
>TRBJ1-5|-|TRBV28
ASRSGVLGQPQH
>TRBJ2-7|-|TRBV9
ASSVGHPNYEQY
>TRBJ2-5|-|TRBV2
AAGEETQY
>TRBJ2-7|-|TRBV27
ASSEAGSSSYEQY
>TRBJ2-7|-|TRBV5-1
ASSLGVAGEPSSYEQY